The 2 T cell receptor beta chains reported below all come from one sample, sequenced in a study of beta chain features in type 1 diabetes listed by TCRdb under 2018. Antigens for these TCRs are unknown. Findings and caveats that apply to the study as a whole: A moderate but significant shortening of TCRB CDR3 length was observed in type 1 diabetes patients in all four CD4+ subsets.

The method was the immunoSEQ multiplex PCR assay. The entire amount of isolated RNA was reverse transcribed using the High Capacity cDNA Reverse Transcription Kit, so the sequenced TCRB transcripts were expressed ones. TCRdb carries this immuneACCESS record with in-frame sequences only. Its versions omit some clonotypes, under half of them owing to an unresolved V gene in the studies checked, with the rest unexplained. Present in this sample are more than 550,000 clones, more than 13% of which were seen just once. Just under 0.04% of the sample is held by the ten biggest clonotypes. The source material was naive CD4+ T cells from blood. Read against the paper, the sample's cell subset or site label means: true naive CD4+ T cells. These receptors were taken from a man younger than 30 with type 1 diabetes.

DNA of the CDR3: TGTGCCAGCAGTGAATATGGGACTGGTCCCTACAATGAGCAGTTCTTC. It encodes CASSEYGTGPYNEQFF. This chain uses TRBV6-1 with TRBJ2-1, with D perhaps matching TRBD2 (6 bases). V was pared by 2 bases and J by 2 bases, with 13 bases between. This CDR3 comprises 16 residues. CDR1 is MNHNS, CDR2 SASEGT, per germline.

This clone was seen only a few times. The chain combines TRBV4-1 with TRBJ2-7; D call uncertain. Trimming shortened V by 5 bases and J by 0 bases, and 5 bases separated the two germline ends. The CDR3 totals 12 residues. CDR1 is MGHRA and CDR2 is YSYEKL in the germline V gene. CDR3 in DNA: TGCGCCAGCAGCGCCGTCTCCTACGAGCAGTACTTC. It translates to CASSAVSYEQYF.